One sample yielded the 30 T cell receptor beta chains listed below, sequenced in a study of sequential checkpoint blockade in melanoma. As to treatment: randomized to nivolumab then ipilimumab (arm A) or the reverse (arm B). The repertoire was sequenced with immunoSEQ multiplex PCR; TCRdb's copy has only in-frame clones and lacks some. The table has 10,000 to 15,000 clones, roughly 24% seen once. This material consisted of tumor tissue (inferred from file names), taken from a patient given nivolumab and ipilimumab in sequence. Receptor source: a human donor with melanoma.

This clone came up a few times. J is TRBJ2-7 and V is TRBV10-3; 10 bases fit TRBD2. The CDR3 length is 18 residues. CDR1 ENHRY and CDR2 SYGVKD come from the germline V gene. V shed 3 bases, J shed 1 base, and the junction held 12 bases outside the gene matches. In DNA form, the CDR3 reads TGTGCCATCAGTGAAGTTAGCATGTTACTAGCGGGGTCCTACGAGCAGTACGTC. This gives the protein CAISEVSMLLAGSYEQYV.

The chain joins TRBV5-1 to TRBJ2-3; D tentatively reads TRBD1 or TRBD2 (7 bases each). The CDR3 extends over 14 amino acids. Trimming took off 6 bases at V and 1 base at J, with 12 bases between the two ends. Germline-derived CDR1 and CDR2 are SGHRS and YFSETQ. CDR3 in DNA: TGCGCCAGCACCGCAGGGGGGGGCACAGATACGCAGTATTTT. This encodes CASTAGGGTDTQYF.

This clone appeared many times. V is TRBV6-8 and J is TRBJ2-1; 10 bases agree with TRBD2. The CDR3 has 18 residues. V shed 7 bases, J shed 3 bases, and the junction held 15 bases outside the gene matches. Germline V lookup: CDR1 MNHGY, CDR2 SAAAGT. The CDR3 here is CASTPWGLAGEGYNEQFF. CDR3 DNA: TGTGCCAGCACTCCCTGGGGGCTAGCGGGGGAAGGCTACAATGAGCAGTTCTTC.

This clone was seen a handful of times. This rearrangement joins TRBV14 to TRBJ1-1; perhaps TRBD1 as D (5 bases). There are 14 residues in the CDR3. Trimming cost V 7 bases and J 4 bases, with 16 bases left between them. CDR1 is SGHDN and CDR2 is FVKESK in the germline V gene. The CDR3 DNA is TGTGCCAGCAAGCTCAGGGAGCTGGGCACTGAAGCTTTCTTT. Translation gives CASKLRELGTEAFF. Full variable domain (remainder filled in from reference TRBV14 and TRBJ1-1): EAGVTQFPSHSVIEKGQTVTLRCDPISGHDNLYWYRRVMGKEIKFLLHFVKESKQDESGMPNNRFLAERTGGTYSTLKVQPAELEDSGVYFCASKLRELGTEAFFGQGTRLTVV.

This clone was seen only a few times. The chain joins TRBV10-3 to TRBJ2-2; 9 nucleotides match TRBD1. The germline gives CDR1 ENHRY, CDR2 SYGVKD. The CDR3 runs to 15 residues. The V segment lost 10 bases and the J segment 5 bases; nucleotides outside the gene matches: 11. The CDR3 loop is CASHTGTGWTGELFF. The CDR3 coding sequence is TGTGCCAGCCACACCGGGACAGGGTGGACCGGGGAGCTGTTTTTT.

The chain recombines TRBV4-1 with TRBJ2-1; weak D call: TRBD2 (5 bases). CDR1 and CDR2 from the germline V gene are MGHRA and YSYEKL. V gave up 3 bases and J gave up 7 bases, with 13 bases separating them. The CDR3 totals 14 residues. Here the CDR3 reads CASSQGDSRNEQFF. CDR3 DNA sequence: TGCGCCAGCAGCCAGGGAGATAGCAGGAATGAGCAGTTCTTC.

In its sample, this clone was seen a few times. Written as DNA, the CDR3 is TGTGCCACTAACCAGGGTAGGACAGATACGCAGTATTTT. It yields the protein CATNQGRTDTQYF. The genes are TRBV19 and TRBJ2-3; TRBD1 is a possible D gene (5 bases). In germline, CDR1 is LNHDA, CDR2 SQIVND (reference sequence). This CDR3 has 13 amino acids. Deletions cut 10 bases from V and 3 bases from J, with 14 bases between.

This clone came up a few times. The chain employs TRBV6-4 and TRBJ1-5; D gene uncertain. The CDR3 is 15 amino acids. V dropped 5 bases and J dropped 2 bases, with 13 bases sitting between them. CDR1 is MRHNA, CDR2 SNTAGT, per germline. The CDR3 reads CASSYKRGGNQPQHF. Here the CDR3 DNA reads TGTGCCAGCAGTTATAAACGGGGAGGCAATCAGCCCCAGCATTTT.

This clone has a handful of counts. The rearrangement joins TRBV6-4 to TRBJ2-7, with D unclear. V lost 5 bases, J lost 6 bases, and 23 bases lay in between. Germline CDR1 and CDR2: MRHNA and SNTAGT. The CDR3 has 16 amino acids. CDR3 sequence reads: CASSYISMVVSPEQYF. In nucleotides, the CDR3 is TGTGCCAGCAGTTACATATCGATGGTTGTGTCACCCGAGCAGTACTTC.

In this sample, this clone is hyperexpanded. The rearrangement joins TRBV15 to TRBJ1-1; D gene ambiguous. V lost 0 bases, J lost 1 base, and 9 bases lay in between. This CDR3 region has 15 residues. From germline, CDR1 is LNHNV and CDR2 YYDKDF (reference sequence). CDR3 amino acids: CATSRDRQRNTEAFF. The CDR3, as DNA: TGTGCCACCAGCAGAGATCGACAAAGGAACACTGAAGCTTTCTTT.

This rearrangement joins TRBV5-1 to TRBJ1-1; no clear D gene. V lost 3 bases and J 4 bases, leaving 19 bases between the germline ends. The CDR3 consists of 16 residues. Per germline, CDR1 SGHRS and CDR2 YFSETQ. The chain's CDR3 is CASSSLDPHFGTEAFF. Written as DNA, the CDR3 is TGCGCCAGCAGCTCTCTAGACCCTCATTTCGGCACTGAAGCTTTCTTT.

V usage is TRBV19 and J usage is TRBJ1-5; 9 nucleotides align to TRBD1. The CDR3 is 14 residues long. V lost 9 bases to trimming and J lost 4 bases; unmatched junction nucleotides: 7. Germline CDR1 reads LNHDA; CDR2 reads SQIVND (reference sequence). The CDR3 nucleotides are TGTGCCAGCGAGACAGGGGGAGAGAATCAGCCCCAGCATTTT. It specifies CASETGGENQPQHF.

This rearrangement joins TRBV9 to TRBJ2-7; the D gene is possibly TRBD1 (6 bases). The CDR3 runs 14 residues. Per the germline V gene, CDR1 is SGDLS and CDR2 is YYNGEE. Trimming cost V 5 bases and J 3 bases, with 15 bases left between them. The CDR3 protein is CASSPKQGHYEQYF. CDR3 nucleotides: TGTGCCAGCAGTCCTAAACAGGGCCACTACGAGCAGTACTTC. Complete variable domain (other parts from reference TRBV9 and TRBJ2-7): DSGVTQTPKHLITATGQRVTLRCSPRSGDLSVYWYQQSLDQGLQFLIQYYNGEERAKGNILERFSAQQFPDLHSELNLSSLELGDSALYFCASSPKQGHYEQYFGPGTRLTVT.

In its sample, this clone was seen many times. For the CDR3, the DNA is TGTGCCAGTAGTATCGGGACAGGGGGCCAAGGGGAGACCCAGTACTTC. The encoded protein is CASSIGTGGQGETQYF. The rearrangement links TRBV19 to TRBJ2-5, with 12 nucleotides matching TRBD1. J was trimmed by 5 bases and V by 3 bases; bases with no gene match: 7. The CDR3 length is 16 residues. The germline CDR1 and CDR2 sequences are LNHDA and SQIVND (reference sequence).

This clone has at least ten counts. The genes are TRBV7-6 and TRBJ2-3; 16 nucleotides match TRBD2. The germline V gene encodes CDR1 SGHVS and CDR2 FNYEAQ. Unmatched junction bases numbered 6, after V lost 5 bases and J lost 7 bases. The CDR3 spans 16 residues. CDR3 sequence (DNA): TGTGCCAGCAGCCCGGGGACTAGCGGGGGGGCCTATACGCAGTATTTT. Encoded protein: CASSPGTSGGAYTQYF.

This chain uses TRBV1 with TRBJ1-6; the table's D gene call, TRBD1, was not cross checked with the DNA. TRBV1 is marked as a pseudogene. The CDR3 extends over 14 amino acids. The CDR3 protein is CASSQLGAESPLHF. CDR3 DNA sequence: TGCGCCAGCAGCCAACTGGGGGCCGAATCACCCCTCCACTTT.

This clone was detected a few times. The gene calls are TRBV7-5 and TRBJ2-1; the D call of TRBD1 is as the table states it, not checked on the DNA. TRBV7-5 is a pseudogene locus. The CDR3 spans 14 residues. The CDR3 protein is CASSQMDRGYEQFF. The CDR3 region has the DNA TGTGCCAGCAGCCAGATGGATAGGGGCTATGAGCAGTTCTTC.

DNA for the CDR3: TGCGCCAGCAGCCAAGCCCCAGACAGTCATCCTTCCTACGAGCAGTACTTC. Amino acid sequence: CASSQAPDSHPSYEQYF. The rearrangement uses TRBV4-1 and TRBJ2-7, with D possibly TRBD1 on 5 matching bases. Germline loops: CDR1 MGHRA, CDR2 YSYEKL. V shed 1 base and J shed 1 base, with 17 bases lying between them. This CDR3 spans 17 amino acids.

The CDR3 loop is CASSLTGGPGELFF. The CDR3 DNA follows: TGTGCCAGCAGCTTAACAGGGGGACCCGGGGAGCTGTTTTTT. V and J are TRBV11-3 and TRBJ2-2; 8 bases align to TRBD1. Germline V gene lookup returns CDR1 SGHNT and CDR2 YENEEA. CDR3 size: 14 residues. The J segment lost 6 bases and the V segment lost 2 bases, leaving 2 bases of the junction unmatched.

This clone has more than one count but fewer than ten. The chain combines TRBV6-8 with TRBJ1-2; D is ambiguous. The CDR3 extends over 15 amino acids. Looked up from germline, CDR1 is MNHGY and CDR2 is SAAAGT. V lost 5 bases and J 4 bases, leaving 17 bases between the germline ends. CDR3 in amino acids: CASSQTLLGGYGYTF. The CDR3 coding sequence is TGTGCCAGCAGTCAAACCCTGTTGGGAGGCTATGGCTACACCTTC.

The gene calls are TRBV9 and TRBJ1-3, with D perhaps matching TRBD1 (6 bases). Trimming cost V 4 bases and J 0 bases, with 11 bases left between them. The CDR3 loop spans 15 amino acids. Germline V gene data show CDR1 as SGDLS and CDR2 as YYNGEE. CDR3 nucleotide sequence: TGTGCCAGCAGCAAAACAGGGAGCTCTGGAAACACCATATATTTT. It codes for CASSKTGSSGNTIYF.

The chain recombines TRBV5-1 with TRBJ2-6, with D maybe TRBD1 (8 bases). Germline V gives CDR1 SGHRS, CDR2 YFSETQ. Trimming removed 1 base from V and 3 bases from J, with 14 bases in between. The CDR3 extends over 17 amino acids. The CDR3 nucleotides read TGCGCCAGCAGCTTGATACAGGGGGGGAATGGGGCCAACGTCCTGACTTTC. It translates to CASSLIQGGNGANVLTF.

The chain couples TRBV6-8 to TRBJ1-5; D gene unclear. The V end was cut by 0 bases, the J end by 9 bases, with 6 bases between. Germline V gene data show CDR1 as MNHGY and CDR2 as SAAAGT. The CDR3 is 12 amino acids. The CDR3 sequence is CASSYSMLPQHF. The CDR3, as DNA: TGTGCCAGCAGTTACTCGATGCTGCCCCAGCATTTT.

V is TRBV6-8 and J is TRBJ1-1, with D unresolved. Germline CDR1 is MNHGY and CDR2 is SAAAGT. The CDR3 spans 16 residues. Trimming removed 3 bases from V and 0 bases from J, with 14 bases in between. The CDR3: CASSYWVYRMNTEAFF. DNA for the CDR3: TGTGCCAGCAGTTATTGGGTTTATCGGATGAACACTGAAGCTTTCTTT.

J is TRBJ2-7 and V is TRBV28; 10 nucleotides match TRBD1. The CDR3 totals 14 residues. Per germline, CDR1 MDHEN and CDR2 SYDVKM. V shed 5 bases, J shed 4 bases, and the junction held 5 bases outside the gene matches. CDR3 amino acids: CASSAGTGVYEQYF. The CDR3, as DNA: TGTGCCAGCAGTGCCGGGACAGGGGTGTACGAGCAGTACTTC.

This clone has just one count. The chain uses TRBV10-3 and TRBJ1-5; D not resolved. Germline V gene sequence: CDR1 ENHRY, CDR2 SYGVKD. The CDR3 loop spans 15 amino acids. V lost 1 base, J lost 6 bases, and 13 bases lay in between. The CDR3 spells CAISEFPQVGQPQHF. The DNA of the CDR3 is TGTGCCATCAGTGAGTTCCCCCAGGTGGGTCAGCCCCAGCATTTT.

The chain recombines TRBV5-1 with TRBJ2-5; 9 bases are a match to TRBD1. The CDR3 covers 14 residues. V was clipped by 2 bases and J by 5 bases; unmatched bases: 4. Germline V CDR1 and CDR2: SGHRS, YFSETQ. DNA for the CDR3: TGCGCCAGCAGCTTACAGGGGGCGCAGGAGACCCAGTACTTC. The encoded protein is CASSLQGAQETQYF.

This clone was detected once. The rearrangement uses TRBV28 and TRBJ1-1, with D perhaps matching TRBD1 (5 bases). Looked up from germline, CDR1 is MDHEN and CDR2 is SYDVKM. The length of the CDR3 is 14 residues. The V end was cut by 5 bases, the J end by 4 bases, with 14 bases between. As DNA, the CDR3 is TGTGCCAGCAGTCTCAGGGTGGGCGTCACTGAAGCTTTCTTT. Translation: CASSLRVGVTEAFF.

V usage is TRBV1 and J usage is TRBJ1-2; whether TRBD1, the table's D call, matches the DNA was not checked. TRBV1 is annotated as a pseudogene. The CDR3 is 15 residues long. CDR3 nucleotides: TGCGCCAGCAGCCACCAACAAGACAGGGCGGATGGCTACACCTTC. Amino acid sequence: CASSHQQDRADGYTF.

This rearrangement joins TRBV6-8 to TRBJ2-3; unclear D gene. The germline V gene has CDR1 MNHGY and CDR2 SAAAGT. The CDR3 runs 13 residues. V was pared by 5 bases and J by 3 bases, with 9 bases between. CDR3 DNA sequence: TGTGCCAGCAGTGAGGTTCCTACAGATACGCAGTATTTT. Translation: CASSEVPTDTQYF.